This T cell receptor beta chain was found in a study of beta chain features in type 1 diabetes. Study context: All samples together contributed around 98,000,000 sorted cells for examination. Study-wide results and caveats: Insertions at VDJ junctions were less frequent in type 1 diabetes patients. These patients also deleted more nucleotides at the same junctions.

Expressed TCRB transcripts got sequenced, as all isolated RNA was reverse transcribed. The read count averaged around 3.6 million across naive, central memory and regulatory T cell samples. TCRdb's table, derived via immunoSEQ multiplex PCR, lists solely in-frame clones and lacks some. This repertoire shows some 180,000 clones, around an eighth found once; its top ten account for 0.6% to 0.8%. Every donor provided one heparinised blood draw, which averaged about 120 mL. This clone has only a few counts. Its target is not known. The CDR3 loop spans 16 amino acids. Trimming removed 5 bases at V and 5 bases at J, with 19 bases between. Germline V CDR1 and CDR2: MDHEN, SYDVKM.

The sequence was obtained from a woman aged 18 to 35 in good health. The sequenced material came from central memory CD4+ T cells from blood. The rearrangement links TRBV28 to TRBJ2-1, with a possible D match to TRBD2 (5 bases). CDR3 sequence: CASSPLGAARDNEQFF. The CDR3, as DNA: TGTGCCAGCAGTCCCCTGGGAGCGGCGAGGGACAATGAGCAGTTCTTC.